One sample yielded the 5 T cell receptor beta chains listed below, sequenced in a study of glioma-infiltrating T cells. Using RNA template, CDR3s of TCR alpha and beta were amplified with iRepertoire arm-PCR. A single record per CDR3 protein comes from TCRdb applying MiXCR to the multiplex PCR reads. The sample has 150,000 to 200,000 distinct CDR3 sequences, over 30% seen once; the top ten hold 20%. The sample comprised glioma tissue, nonneoplastic brain tissue, or PBMCs (not recorded which). These receptors were obtained from a human donor with low-grade glioma or glioblastoma, undergoing nonglioma brain surgery, or in good health (not recorded which).

The chain links TRBV6-6 to TRBJ1-5, with no clear D. The CDR3 is made up of 13 amino acids. Germline CDR1 is MNHNY and CDR2 is SVGAGI (reference sequence). The CDR3 loop reads CVSSYNSNQPQHF. CDR3 DNA sequence: TGTGTTAGCAGCTATAATAGCAATCAGCCCCAGCATTTT.

Regarding this clonotype: Given the absence of the conserved phenylalanine or tryptophan at the CDR3 end, a read error is likely. The rearrangement uses TRBV4-2 and TRBJ2-7; tentatively, D is TRBD2 (6 bases). CDR1 is LGHNA, CDR2 YNFKEQ, per germline. The CDR3 is 13 amino acids. Trimming pared 3 bases from V and 2 bases from J, leaving 8 bases between. CDR3: CASSQGGAYEQYL. DNA of the CDR3: TGTGCCAGCAGCCAGGGAGGTGCCTACGAGCAGTACCTC.

There are many counts of this clonotype. The chain recombines TRBV28 with TRBJ1-2, with 8 positions matching TRBD1. Trimming took 11 bases from V and 6 from J; bases not matched to a gene: 8. The germline V gene has CDR1 MDHEN and CDR2 SYDVKM. The CDR3 runs to 12 residues. The CDR3 bases are TGTGCCGGCTGGACAGGGCGCGATGGCTACACCTTC. Its protein product is CAGWTGRDGYTF.

This clonotype was seen at least ten times. The V call is TRBV28, the J call TRBJ1-6, with a tentative D call TRBD1 (6 bases). This CDR3 is 14 amino acids long. Germline V gene lookup returns CDR1 MDHEN and CDR2 SYDVKM. V was cut by 11 bases and J by 1 base, with 12 bases left in between. CDR3 sequence reads: CAGRGQSYNSPLHF. The DNA for the CDR3 is TGTGCCGGAAGAGGACAGTCCTATAATTCACCCCTCCACTTT. Combining the CDR3 with reference TRBV28 and TRBJ1-6 gives the whole variable domain DVKVTQSSRYLVKRTGEKVFLECVQDMDHENMFWYRQDPGLGLRLIYFSYDVKMKEKGDIPEGYSVSREKKERFSLILESASTNQTSMYLCAGRGQSYNSPLHFGNGTRLTVT.

The chain is built from TRBV6-1 and TRBJ2-5; no definite D call. Trimming removed 9 bases at V and 2 bases at J, with 19 bases between. This CDR3 is built from 15 residues. Per the germline V gene, CDR1 is MNHNS and CDR2 is SASEGT. This CDR3 reads CASSWGSRSQETQYF. The CDR3 bases are TGTGCCAGTAGTTGGGGTAGCAGGAGTCAAGAGACCCAGTACTTC.